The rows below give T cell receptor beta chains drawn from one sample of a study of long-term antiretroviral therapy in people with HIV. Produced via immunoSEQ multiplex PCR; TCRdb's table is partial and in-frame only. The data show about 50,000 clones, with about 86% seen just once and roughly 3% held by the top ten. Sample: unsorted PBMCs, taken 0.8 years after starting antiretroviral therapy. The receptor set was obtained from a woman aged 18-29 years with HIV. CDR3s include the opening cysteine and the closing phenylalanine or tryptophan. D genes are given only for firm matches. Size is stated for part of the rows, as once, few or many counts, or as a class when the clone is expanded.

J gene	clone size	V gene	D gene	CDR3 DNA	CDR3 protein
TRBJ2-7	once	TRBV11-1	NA	TGTGCCAGCAGGACAGGGAGGGACGAGCAGTACTTC	CASRTGRDEQYF
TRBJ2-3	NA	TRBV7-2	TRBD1	TGTGCCAGCAGCCTCTCCGGGACAGGGGGCCGCACAGATACGCAGTATTTT	CASSLSGTGGRTDTQYF
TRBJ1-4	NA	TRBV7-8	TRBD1	TGTGCCAGCAGCAGAGACAGGGTCTCTAATGAAAAACTGTTTTTT	CASSRDRVSNEKLFF
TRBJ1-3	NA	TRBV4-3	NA	TGCGCCAGCAGCCAAGTGGGAAGGTTCTCCGGGGACACCATATATTTT	CASSQVGRFSGDTIYF
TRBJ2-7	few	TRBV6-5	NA	TGTGCCAGCAGTCCGTCTTCCGGAGCAGAGCAGTACTTC	CASSPSSGAEQYF
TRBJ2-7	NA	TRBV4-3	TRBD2	TGCGCCAGCAGCCAAGTGACTAGCGGCGACGAGCAGTACTTC	CASSQVTSGDEQYF
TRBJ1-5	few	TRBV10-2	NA	TGCGCCAGCAGTGGGCAGGGGAGCCAGCCCCAGCATTTT	CASSGQGSQPQHF
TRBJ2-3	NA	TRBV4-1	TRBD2	TGCGCCAGCAGCCAAGGGGGAGGGAGGCCGGATACGCAGTATTTT	CASSQGGGRPDTQYF
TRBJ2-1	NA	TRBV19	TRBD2	TGTGCCAGTACAGGGATAGCGGGTTGGAATGAGCAGTTCTTC	CASTGIAGWNEQFF
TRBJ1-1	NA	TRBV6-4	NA	TGTGCCAGCAGTGACTCGGGCCGGACTGAAGCTTTCTTT	CASSDSGRTEAFF
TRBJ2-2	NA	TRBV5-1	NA	TGCGCCAGCAGCGGCACTAGTGCGAACACCGGGGAGCTGTTTTTT	CASSGTSANTGELFF
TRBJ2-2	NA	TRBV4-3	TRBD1	TGCGCCAGCAGCCCCCGAACAGGGGTTACCGGGGAGCTGTTTTTT	CASSPRTGVTGELFF
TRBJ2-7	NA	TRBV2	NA	TGTGCCAGCAGTGAATTGGCCCAATACGAGCAGTACTTC	CASSELAQYEQYF
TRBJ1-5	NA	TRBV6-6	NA	TGTGCCAGCAGTCTACAGGGCATTGGCAATCAGCCCCAGCATTTT	CASSLQGIGNQPQHF
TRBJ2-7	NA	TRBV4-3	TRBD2	TGCGCCAGCAGCCAAGGGAGGACTAGGGCAAACGAGCAGTACTTC	CASSQGRTRANEQYF
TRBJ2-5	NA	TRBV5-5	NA	TGTGCCAGCAGTTTACCCGGACAGTTAGAGACCCAGTACTTC	CASSLPGQLETQYF
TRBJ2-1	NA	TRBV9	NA	TGTGCCAGCAACCTAGAATCCCACAATGAGCAGTTCTTC	CASNLESHNEQFF
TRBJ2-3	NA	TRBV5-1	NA	TGCGCCAGCAGCTTAGGCAGCGTAGATACGCAGTATTTT	CASSLGSVDTQYF
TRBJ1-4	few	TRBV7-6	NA	TGTGCCAGCAAACGCGGCGAAGCACGAGTTAATGAAAAACTGTTTTTT	CASKRGEARVNEKLFF
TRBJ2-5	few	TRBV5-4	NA	TGTGCCGACGTAGGGGTGGGGGAGACCCAGTACTTC	CADVGVGETQYF
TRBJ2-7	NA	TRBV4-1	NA	TGCGCCAGCAGCCAAGAGCACCACTCCTACGAGCAGTACTTC	CASSQEHHSYEQYF
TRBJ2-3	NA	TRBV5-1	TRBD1	TGCGCCAGCAGCTGGACAGGGAACGGAGATACGCAGTATTTT	CASSWTGNGDTQYF
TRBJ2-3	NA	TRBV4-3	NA	TGCGCCAGAAAGGCCCCGAGGATGCAGGTGAGGGCGCAGTATTTT	CARKAPRMQVRAQYF
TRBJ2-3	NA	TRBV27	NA	TGTGCCAGCAGTTTATCTCACACAGATACGCAGTATTTT	CASSLSHTDTQYF
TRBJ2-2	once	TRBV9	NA	TGTGCCAGCACCGATGAGGTCGGGGCTGGGACCGGGGAGCTGTTTTTT	CASTDEVGAGTGELFF
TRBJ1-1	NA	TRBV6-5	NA	TGTGCCAGCTGGGGACCGCTGAACACTGAAGCTTTCTTT	CASWGPLNTEAFF
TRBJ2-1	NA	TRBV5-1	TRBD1	TGCGCCAGCAGCTTGGCCGGAGACAGGGGCAATGAGCAGTTCTTC	CASSLAGDRGNEQFF
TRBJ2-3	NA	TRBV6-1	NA	TGTGCCGCAGAAAGGACTATCTACACAGATACGCAGTATTTT	CAAERTIYTDTQYF
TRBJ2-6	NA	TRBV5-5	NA	TGTGCCAGCAGCTCGTGGCTGCCATCTGGGGCCAACGTCCTGACTTTC	CASSSWLPSGANVLTF
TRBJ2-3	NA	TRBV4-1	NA	TGCGCCAGCAGCCCTTGGACTAGAGGGGGACGAGATACGCAGTATTTT	CASSPWTRGGRDTQYF
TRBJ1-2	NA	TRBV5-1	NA	TGCGCCAGCAGCAGCAGGGTCAACTATGGCTACACCTTC	CASSSRVNYGYTF
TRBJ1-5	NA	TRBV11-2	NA	TGTGCCAGCAGCTTAGGTCCGGGGGATCAGCCCCAGCATTTT	CASSLGPGDQPQHF
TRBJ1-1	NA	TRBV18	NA	TGTGCCAGCTCCGACTTCGCTCGGACCCCGAACACTGAAGCTTTCTTT	CASSDFARTPNTEAFF
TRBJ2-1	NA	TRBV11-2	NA	TGTGCCAGCAGTTTGGCTCCTCGCCTTGGCAATGAGCAGTTCTTC	CASSLAPRLGNEQFF
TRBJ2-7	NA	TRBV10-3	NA	TGTGCCATCAGTGATCATTCCGAGCAGTACTTC	CAISDHSEQYF
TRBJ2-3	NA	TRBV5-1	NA	TGCGCCAGCAGCTTGGAGCGTACTAGCACAGATACGCAGTATTTT	CASSLERTSTDTQYF
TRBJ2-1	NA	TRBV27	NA	TGTGCCAGCAGTCCCCGGGGGCCAACCTACAATGAGCAGTTCTTC	CASSPRGPTYNEQFF
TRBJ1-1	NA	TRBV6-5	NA	TGTGCCAGCAGTTATCTGAGGGTCGGCACTGAAGCTTTCTTT	CASSYLRVGTEAFF
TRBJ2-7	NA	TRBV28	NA	TGTGCCAGCAGTTTCATCAGGGAAAACGAGCAGTACTTC	CASSFIRENEQYF
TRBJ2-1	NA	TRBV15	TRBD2	TGTGCCACCAGCAGCGGGAGGTCCGAGAATGAGCAGTTCTTC	CATSSGRSENEQFF
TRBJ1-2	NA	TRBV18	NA	TGTGCCAGCTCAACGGGGGACAACTATGGCTACACCTTC	CASSTGDNYGYTF
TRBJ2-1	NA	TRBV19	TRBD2	TGTGCCAGTAACCCTAGCGGGAGGAGCTACAATGAGCAGTTCTTC	CASNPSGRSYNEQFF
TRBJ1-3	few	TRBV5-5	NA	TGTGCCAGCAGCTTAGATGTCTCTGGAAACACCATATATTTT	CASSLDVSGNTIYF
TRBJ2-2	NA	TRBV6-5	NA	TGTGCCAGCAGTTACAGGGAGGACACCGGGGAGCTGTTTTTT	CASSYREDTGELFF
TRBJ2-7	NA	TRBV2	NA	TGTGCCATGAACATAGCCGGAGCCTACGAGCAGTACTTC	CAMNIAGAYEQYF
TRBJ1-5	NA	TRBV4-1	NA	TGCGCCAGCGGTGGAGAGGGTTCCAATCAGCCCCAGCATTTT	CASGGEGSNQPQHF
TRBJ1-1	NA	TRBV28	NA	TGTGCCAGCAGTGGGCGACCGAGAAACACTGAAGCTTTCTTT	CASSGRPRNTEAFF
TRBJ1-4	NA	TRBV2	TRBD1	TGTGCCAGCAAACAGGGGGCGAGCGCCGGGGAAAAACTGTTTTTT	CASKQGASAGEKLFF
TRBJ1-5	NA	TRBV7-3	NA	TGTGCCAGCAGCTCACAACTTGGACAGCCCCAGCATTTT	CASSSQLGQPQHF
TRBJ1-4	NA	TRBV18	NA	TGTGCCAGCTCACCACCGGGAGAGGGAACTAATGAAAAACTGTTTTTT	CASSPPGEGTNEKLFF
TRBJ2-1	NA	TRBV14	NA	TGTGCCAGCAGCCTGACTAGTCCAGGTCTTCCCTACAATGAGCAGTTCTTC	CASSLTSPGLPYNEQFF
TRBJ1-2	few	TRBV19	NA	TGTGCCAGTAGGACGAACTACTATGGCTACACCTTC	CASRTNYYGYTF
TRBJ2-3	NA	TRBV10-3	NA	TGTGCCTCCCTCGGCGGGCCCCTCGGCACAGATACGCAGTATTTT	CASLGGPLGTDTQYF
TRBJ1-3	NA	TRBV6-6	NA	TGTGCCAGCAGTTACCGGATATCGGGAAACACCATATATTTT	CASSYRISGNTIYF
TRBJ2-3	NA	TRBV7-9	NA	TGTGCCAGCAGCCCCACTAGCAAGGGCACAGATACGCAGTATTTT	CASSPTSKGTDTQYF
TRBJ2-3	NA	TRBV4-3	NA	TGCGCCAGCAGCCAAGACAGGGCGGGTACGCAGTATTTT	CASSQDRAGTQYF
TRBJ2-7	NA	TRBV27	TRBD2	TGTGCCAGCAGTCCCGGGACTAGCGGTCGAAACGAGCAGTACTTC	CASSPGTSGRNEQYF
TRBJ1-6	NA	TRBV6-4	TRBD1	TGTGCCAGCAGTGAAGAGGGGGCGCCCAATTCACCCCTCCACTTT	CASSEEGAPNSPLHF
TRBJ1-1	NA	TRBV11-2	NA	TGTGCCAGCAGCGTTAGCCAGGGGTTACGAGCTTTCTTT	CASSVSQGLRAFF